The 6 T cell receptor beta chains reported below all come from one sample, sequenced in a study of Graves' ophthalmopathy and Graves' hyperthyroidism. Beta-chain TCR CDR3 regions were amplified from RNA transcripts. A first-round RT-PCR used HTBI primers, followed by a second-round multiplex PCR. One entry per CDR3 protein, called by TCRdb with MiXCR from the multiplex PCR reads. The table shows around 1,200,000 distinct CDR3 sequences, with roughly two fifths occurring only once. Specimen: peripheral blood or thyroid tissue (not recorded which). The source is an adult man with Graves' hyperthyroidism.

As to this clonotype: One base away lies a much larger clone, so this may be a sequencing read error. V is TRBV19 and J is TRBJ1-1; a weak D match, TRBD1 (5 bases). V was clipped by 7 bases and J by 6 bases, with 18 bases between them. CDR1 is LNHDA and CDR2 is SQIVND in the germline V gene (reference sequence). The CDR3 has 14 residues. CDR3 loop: CASTIQVERPEAFF. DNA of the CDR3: TGTGCCAGTACCATACAGGTGGAAAGGCCTGAAGCTTTCTTT.

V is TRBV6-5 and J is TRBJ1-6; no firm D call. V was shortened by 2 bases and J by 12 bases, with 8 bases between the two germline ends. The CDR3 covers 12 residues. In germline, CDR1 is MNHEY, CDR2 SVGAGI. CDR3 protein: CASSYHRGPLHF. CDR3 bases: TGTGCCAGCAGTTACCACCGGGGACCCCTCCACTTT.

The chain's CDR3 is CASSLLGGELGEKLFF. The DNA for the CDR3 is TGTGCCAGCAGCTTATTAGGGGGCGAATTAGGGGAAAAACTGTTTTTT. This chain uses TRBV7-6 with TRBJ1-4; 7 bases are shared with TRBD1. Germline V CDR1 and CDR2: SGHVS, FNYEAQ. The CDR3 length is 16 residues. Losses at the gene ends were 2 bases for V and 8 bases for J; bases not matched to a gene: 11.

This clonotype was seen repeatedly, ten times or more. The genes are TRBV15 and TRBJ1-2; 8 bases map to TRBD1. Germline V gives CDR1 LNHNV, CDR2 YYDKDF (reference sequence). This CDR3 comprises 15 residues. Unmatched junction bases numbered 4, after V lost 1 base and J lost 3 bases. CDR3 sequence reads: CATSRVDRDHYGYTF. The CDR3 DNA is TGTGCCACCAGCAGAGTGGACAGGGACCACTATGGCTACACCTTC.

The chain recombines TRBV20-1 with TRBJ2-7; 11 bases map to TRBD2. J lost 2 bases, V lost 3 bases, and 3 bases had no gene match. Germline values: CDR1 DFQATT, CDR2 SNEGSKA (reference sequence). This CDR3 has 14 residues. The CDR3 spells CSASLLAGAYEQYF. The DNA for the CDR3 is TGCAGTGCTAGTCTACTAGCGGGAGCCTACGAGCAGTACTTC.

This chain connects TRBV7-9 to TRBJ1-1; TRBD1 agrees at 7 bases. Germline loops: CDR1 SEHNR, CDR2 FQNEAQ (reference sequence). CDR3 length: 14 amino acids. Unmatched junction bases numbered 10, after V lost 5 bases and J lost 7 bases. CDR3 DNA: TGTGCCAGCAGCGCAGGGGGGGGGCCTGTTGAAGCTTTCTTT. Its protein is CASSAGGGPVEAFF.